A single sample gave rise to the 29 T cell receptor beta chains below, sequenced in a study of identical twins. Via MiXCR, TCRdb re-called the 5' RACE reads, giving one row per CDR3 protein. The sample records about 700,000 distinct CDR3 sequences, 8.5% to 9.5% being singletons. These records were also assigned to another study, of yellow fever vaccine responses in identical twins.

Sequencing input: PBMCs. The source is a woman in her late teens or twenties in good health.

This clonotype was picked up a small number of times. For the CDR3, the DNA is TGTGCCAGCAGTGAGTCCGGGACAGGGGGAGGGCAGCCCCAGCATTTT. It is translated as CASSESGTGGGQPQHF. The V and J genes are TRBV25-1 and TRBJ1-5; 11 positions agree with TRBD1. Trimming removed 3 bases from V and 7 bases from J; junction bases left unmatched: 8. This CDR3 spans 16 amino acids. Germline loops: CDR1 MGHDK, CDR2 SYGVNS.

This chain links TRBV6-1 with TRBJ2-7; the D is unclear. CDR3 size: 14 residues. The germline CDR1 and CDR2 sequences are MNHNS and SASEGT. V gave up 7 bases and J gave up 3 bases, with 16 bases separating them. The CDR3 sequence: CASTPSTNDYEQYF. The CDR3 DNA reads TGTGCCAGCACCCCTTCCACAAATGACTACGAGCAGTACTTC.

This chain connects TRBV24-1 to TRBJ2-1, with no clear D. This CDR3 region has 14 residues. CDR1 is KGHDR, CDR2 SFDVKD, per germline. V lost 6 bases, J lost 7 bases, and 15 bases lay in between. CDR3 coding DNA: TGTGCCACCAGTCCTCGTACCGAGGAAAATGAGCAGTTCTTC. As protein: CATSPRTEENEQFF.

There are many counts of this clonotype. The chain has TRBV24-1 and TRBJ2-2; 7 bases match TRBD1. This CDR3 has 17 residues. Germline assignment: CDR1 KGHDR and CDR2 SFDVKD. V shed 4 bases and J 4 bases; nucleotides not matched to a gene: 11. The CDR3 bases are TGTGCCACCAGTGACCCCAACAGGGGTCCGAGCACCGGGGAGCTGTTTTTT. Translating gives CATSDPNRGPSTGELFF.

This clonotype was counted only a few times. This chain connects TRBV2 to TRBJ2-7; 7 nucleotides agree with TRBD1. Germline V lookup: CDR1 SNHLY, CDR2 FYNNEI. J gave up 5 bases and V 4 bases, and 8 bases lay outside the gene matches. The CDR3 is made up of 14 amino acids. The CDR3 here is CASSGPQGTDEQYF. DNA for the CDR3: TGTGCCAGCAGTGGACCACAGGGGACGGACGAGCAGTACTTC.

The chain couples TRBV7-3 to TRBJ2-5; 10 bases align to TRBD2. CDR3 length: 14 residues. Germline V gives CDR1 SGHTA, CDR2 FQGTGA. The J segment lost 7 bases and the V segment lost 4 bases, leaving 6 bases of the junction unmatched. DNA for the CDR3: TGTGCCAGCAGCTCAACTAGCGGGGCTGGGACCCAGTACTTC. Its protein product is CASSSTSGAGTQYF.

There are a few counts of this clonotype. This sequence joins TRBV3-1 and TRBJ2-7; D assignment may be TRBD1 or TRBD2 (6 bases each). This CDR3 is 14 amino acids long. Germline V gene sequence: CDR1 LGHDT, CDR2 YNNKEL (reference sequence). Trimming took off 2 bases at V and 4 bases at J, with 12 bases between the two ends. Written as DNA, the CDR3 is TGTGCCAGCAGCCAAAGGGGGGTGGCGTACGAGCAGTACTTC. It encodes CASSQRGVAYEQYF.

CDR3 sequence reads: CATSDPKNSWGTDTQYF. The CDR3 coding sequence is TGTGCCACCAGTGACCCAAAGAATTCTTGGGGCACAGATACGCAGTATTTT. V and J are TRBV24-1 and TRBJ2-3; D not certain. The ends were cut back, 4 bases at V and 1 base at J, with 17 bases in the middle. Per the germline V gene, CDR1 is KGHDR and CDR2 is SFDVKD. The CDR3 totals 17 residues.

The genes are TRBV6-1 and TRBJ2-7; maybe TRBD1 (6 bases). V gave up 6 bases and J gave up 5 bases, with 20 bases separating them. This CDR3 has 15 residues. Germline CDR1 is MNHNS and CDR2 is SASEGT. CDR3 in amino acids: CASRHRTGTRDEQYF. The CDR3 coding sequence is TGTGCCAGCAGACACCGCACCGGGACACGCGACGAGCAGTACTTC.

The chain carries TRBV27 and TRBJ2-2, with 7 bases lining up with TRBD1. V trimming: 6 bases; J trimming: 5 bases; junction bases outside the gene matches: 12. The CDR3 totals 16 residues. CDR1 and CDR2 from the germline V gene are MNHEY and SMNVEV (reference sequence). CDR3 nucleotide sequence: TGTGCCAGCAGGCTTTCGACAGGGAATAGAACCGGGGAGCTGTTTTTT. Translated: CASRLSTGNRTGELFF.

This clonotype came up many times. The genes are TRBV20-1 and TRBJ2-1; unclear D gene. This CDR3 is built from 14 residues. V was clipped by 0 bases and J by 0 bases, with 6 bases between them. The germline V gene has CDR1 DFQATT and CDR2 SNEGSKA (reference sequence). CDR3 DNA: TGCAGTGCTAGAGACTACAGCTCCTACAATGAGCAGTTCTTC. It codes for CSARDYSSYNEQFF.

The J gene is TRBJ1-6, the V gene TRBV27, with 9 positions matching TRBD1. The length of the CDR3 is 14 residues. The germline V gene has CDR1 MNHEY and CDR2 SMNVEV (reference sequence). V gave up 5 bases and J gave up 10 bases; unmatched junction bases: 6. CDR3 sequence (DNA): TGTGCCAGCAGTATCGGACAGGGGAGGTCACCCCTCCACTTT. Protein product: CASSIGQGRSPLHF.

This clonotype was picked up a small number of times. The rearrangement links TRBV5-1 to TRBJ2-3; possible D gene TRBD2, 5 bases. Trimming removed 3 bases at V and 6 bases at J, with 23 bases between. CDR1 and CDR2 from the germline V gene are SGHRS and YFSETQ. CDR3 length: 17 amino acids. The CDR3 sequence: CASSWPVFASSGDTQYF. CDR3 nucleotides: TGCGCCAGCAGCTGGCCTGTTTTTGCTAGCAGTGGTGATACGCAGTATTTT.

This clonotype was observed a few times. V is TRBV7-8 and J is TRBJ1-4, with D hard to call. The germline gives CDR1 SGHVS, CDR2 FQNEAQ. This CDR3 spans 17 amino acids. Trimming stripped 5 bases from V and 0 bases from J, with 16 bases between. CDR3 sequence reads: CASSPGSSFPTNEKLFF. The CDR3 DNA is TGTGCCAGCAGCCCCGGGTCAAGTTTCCCAACTAATGAAAAACTGTTTTTT.

This clonotype was counted many times. This chain joins TRBV5-1 and TRBJ1-6, with TRBD1 matching 9 bases. Germline loops: CDR1 SGHRS, CDR2 YFSETQ. The CDR3 loop spans 16 amino acids. V was pared by 7 bases and J by 7 bases, with 12 bases of the junction left unmatched. The CDR3, as DNA: TGCGCCAGCCATGATCCACAGGGGGCGGCGAATTCACCCCTCCACTTT. Encoded protein: CASHDPQGAANSPLHF.

This clonotype occurred a few times. CDR3 nucleotides: TGTGCCAGCAGCCCCGACGGGACTAGCGGGATGGGTTACAATGAGCAGTTCTTC. Its protein product is CASSPDGTSGMGYNEQFF. This chain connects TRBV7-6 to TRBJ2-1; 13 bases are a match to TRBD2. This CDR3 region has 18 residues. Per germline, CDR1 SGHVS and CDR2 FNYEAQ. Trimming cost V 5 bases and J 4 bases; bases outside gene matches: 11.

The chain joins TRBV5-6 to TRBJ1-6; TRBD1 might be the D (5 bases). The V gene's germline CDR1 is SGHDT and CDR2 YYEEEE. This CDR3 spans 17 amino acids. Trimming stripped 4 bases from V and 2 bases from J, with 16 bases between. The CDR3 DNA reads TGTGCCAGCAGCGGATTTTGGGGGGACCCCTATAATTCACCCCTCCACTTT. The encoded protein is CASSGFWGDPYNSPLHF.

This clonotype was observed a single time. Just one base apart from a much larger clone, this may be a read error. The V gene is TRBV12-3 or TRBV12-4, the J gene TRBJ1-2, with TRBD1 as a possible D gene (5 bases). The germline V and J ends were trimmed by 5 bases and 2 bases, with 18 bases remaining between them. This CDR3 has 16 amino acids. Here the CDR3 DNA reads TGTGCCAGCAGTCCCTCCTGGGGCAGGTCCAACTATGGCTACACCTTC. This sequence encodes CASSPSWGRSNYGYTF.

This clonotype was seen a few times. This chain links TRBV10-3 with TRBJ1-1, with 8 bases matching TRBD1. The germline V gene has CDR1 ENHRY and CDR2 SYGVKD. After removal of 4 bases from V and 5 bases from J, the junction contained 18 bases not matched to a gene. CDR3 length: 18 residues. For the CDR3, the DNA is TGTGCCATCAGTGGCCCCCCTGGACAGGGAGGGACCAGGACTGAAGCTTTCTTT. Amino acids: CAISGPPGQGGTRTEAFF.

V gene TRBV5-6 combines with J gene TRBJ2-7, with 7 bases identical to TRBD1. Germline V gene data show CDR1 as SGHDT and CDR2 as YYEEEE. After removal of 4 bases from V and 6 bases from J, the junction contained 10 bases not matched to a gene. The CDR3 spans 14 residues. CDR3 in amino acids: CASSRTGTVGEQYF. In DNA form, the CDR3 reads TGTGCCAGCAGCCGAACCGGGACAGTTGGCGAGCAGTACTTC.

This rearrangement joins TRBV3-1 to TRBJ1-1, with TRBD1 identical over 10 bases. The CDR3 runs 15 residues. Germline V gene sequence: CDR1 LGHDT, CDR2 YNNKEL (reference sequence). The ends lost 1 base at V and 5 bases at J; junction bases unmatched: 4. This CDR3 reads CASSQGGQGRTEAFF. The CDR3, as DNA: TGTGCCAGCAGCCAAGGGGGACAGGGGAGGACTGAAGCTTTCTTT. The full variable domain, its missing parts supplied by reference TRBV3-1 and TRBJ1-1, is DTAVSQTPKYLVTQMGNDKSIKCEQNLGHDTMYWYKQDSKKFLKIMFSYNNKELIINETVPNRFSPKSPDKAHLNLHINSLELGDSAVYFCASSQGGQGRTEAFFGQGTRLTVV.

This clonotype was seen many times. The chain joins TRBV24-1 to TRBJ2-2, with 7 bases that match TRBD1. V dropped 0 bases and J dropped 3; count of bases not matched to a gene: 6. Germline V gene data show CDR1 as KGHDR and CDR2 as SFDVKD. This CDR3 region has 17 residues. CDR3 residues: CATSDLVRQGDTGELFF. CDR3 in DNA: TGTGCCACCAGTGATTTGGTCCGACAGGGAGACACCGGGGAGCTGTTTTTT.

This clonotype appeared a few times. The V call is TRBV27, the J call TRBJ2-6; 7 bases map to TRBD1. In germline, CDR1 is MNHEY, CDR2 SMNVEV (reference sequence). V dropped 4 bases and J dropped 0; count of bases not matched to a gene: 9. CDR3 length equals 18 residues. The CDR3 protein is CASSYFQGVVSGANVLTF. The CDR3, as DNA: TGTGCCAGCAGTTACTTCCAGGGGGTGGTCTCTGGGGCCAACGTCCTGACTTTC.

The chain carries TRBV10-3 and TRBJ2-6, with 11 bases identical to TRBD2. The V gene's germline CDR1 is ENHRY and CDR2 SYGVKD. CDR3 length: 18 amino acids. V gave up 5 bases and J gave up 0 bases; unmatched junction bases: 6. The CDR3 nucleotides are TGTGCCATCAGTTTCCGACTAGCGGGGCTCTCTGGGGCCAACGTCCTGACTTTC. It yields the protein CAISFRLAGLSGANVLTF.

This clonotype was picked up a small number of times. CDR3 sequence: CASSGPTGGKEAYNEQFF. DNA for the CDR3: TGTGCCAGCAGTGGACCGACGGGAGGGAAAGAGGCCTACAATGAGCAGTTCTTC. The chain uses TRBV25-1 and TRBJ2-1; TRBD2 agrees at 8 bases. V was clipped by 4 bases and J by 2 bases; unmatched bases: 13. The CDR3 is 18 residues long. CDR1 is MGHDK, CDR2 SYGVNS, per germline.

The chain joins TRBV7-2 to TRBJ2-7; 7 nucleotides align to TRBD1. The CDR3 loop spans 14 amino acids. The germline CDR1 and CDR2 sequences are SGHTA and FQGNSA. Germline trimming cut 5 bases from V and 5 bases from J; bases unmatched to any gene: 9. The CDR3 region is CASSIQGKSNEQYF. In nucleotides, the CDR3 is TGTGCCAGCAGCATACAGGGGAAAAGCAACGAGCAGTACTTC.

The chain employs TRBV7-8 and TRBJ2-3, with 13 nucleotides matching TRBD2. The germline V gene encodes CDR1 SGHVS and CDR2 FQNEAQ. The CDR3 extends over 17 amino acids. The V segment lost 0 bases and the J segment 8 bases; nucleotides outside the gene matches: 8. CDR3 protein: CASSLAIGTSGNLTQYF. DNA of the CDR3: TGTGCCAGCAGCTTAGCGATAGGGACTAGCGGGAACCTTACGCAGTATTTT.

This clonotype has at least ten counts. J is TRBJ1-5 and V is TRBV7-2, with 10 bases that match TRBD1. The trim removed 5 bases at V and 7 bases at J, leaving 2 bases unmatched. Looked up from germline, CDR1 is SGHTA and CDR2 is FQGNSA. CDR3 length: 13 amino acids. The DNA of the CDR3 is TGTGCCAGCAGCCGGGACAGGGGACAGCCCCAGCATTTT. This gives the protein CASSRDRGQPQHF.

J is TRBJ2-2 and V is TRBV27; D ambiguous. V gave up 3 bases and J gave up 5 bases, with 16 bases separating them. CDR3 length: 16 amino acids. From germline, CDR1 is MNHEY and CDR2 SMNVEV (reference sequence). CDR3 DNA: TGTGCCAGCAGTTTCGCAGACTCGGTGGGGACCGGGGAGCTGTTTTTT. Protein product: CASSFADSVGTGELFF.